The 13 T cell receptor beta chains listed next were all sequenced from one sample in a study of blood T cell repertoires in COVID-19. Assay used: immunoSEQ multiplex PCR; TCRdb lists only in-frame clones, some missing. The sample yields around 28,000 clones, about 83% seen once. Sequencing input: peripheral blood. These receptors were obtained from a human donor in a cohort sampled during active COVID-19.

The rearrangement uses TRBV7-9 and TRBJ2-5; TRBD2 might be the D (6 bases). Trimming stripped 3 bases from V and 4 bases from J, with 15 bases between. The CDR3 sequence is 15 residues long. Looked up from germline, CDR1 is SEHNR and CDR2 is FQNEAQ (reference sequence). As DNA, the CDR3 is TGTGCCAGCAGCTTGGGCGGGCTCGGGGGAGAGACCCAGTACTTC. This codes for CASSLGGLGGETQYF.

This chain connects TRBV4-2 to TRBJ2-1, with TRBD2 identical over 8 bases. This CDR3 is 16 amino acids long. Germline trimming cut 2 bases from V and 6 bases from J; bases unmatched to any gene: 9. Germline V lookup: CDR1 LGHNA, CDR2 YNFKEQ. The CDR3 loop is CASSQRVGLGFNEQFF. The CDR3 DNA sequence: TGTGCCAGCAGCCAAAGGGTGGGACTAGGGTTCAATGAGCAGTTCTTC.

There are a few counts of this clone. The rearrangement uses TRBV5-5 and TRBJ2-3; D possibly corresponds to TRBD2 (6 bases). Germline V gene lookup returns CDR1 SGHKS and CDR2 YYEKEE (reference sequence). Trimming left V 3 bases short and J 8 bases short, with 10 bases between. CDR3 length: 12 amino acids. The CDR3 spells CASSSGLSTQYF. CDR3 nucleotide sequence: TGTGCCAGCAGCTCGGGACTTTCTACGCAGTATTTT.

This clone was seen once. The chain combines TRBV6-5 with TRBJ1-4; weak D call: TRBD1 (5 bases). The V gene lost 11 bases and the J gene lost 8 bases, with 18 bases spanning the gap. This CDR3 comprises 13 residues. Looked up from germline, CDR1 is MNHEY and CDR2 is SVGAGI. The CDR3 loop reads CAGYTGFGEKLFF. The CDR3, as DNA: TGTGCCGGGTATACAGGTTTCGGGGAAAAACTGTTTTTT.

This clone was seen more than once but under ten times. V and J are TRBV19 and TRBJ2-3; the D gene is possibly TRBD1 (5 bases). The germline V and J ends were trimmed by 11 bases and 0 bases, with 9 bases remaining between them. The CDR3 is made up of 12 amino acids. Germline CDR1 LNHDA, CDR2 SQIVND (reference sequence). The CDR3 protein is CASKGSTDTQYF. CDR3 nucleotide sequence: TGTGCCTCGAAGGGGAGCACAGATACGCAGTATTTT.

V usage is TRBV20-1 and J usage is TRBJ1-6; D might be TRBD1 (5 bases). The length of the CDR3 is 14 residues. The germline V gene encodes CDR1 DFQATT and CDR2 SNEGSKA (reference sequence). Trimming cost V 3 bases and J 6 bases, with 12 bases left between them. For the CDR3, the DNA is TGCAGTGCTAGTGTGGGGCGCCTTAATTCACCCCTCCACTTT. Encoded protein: CSASVGRLNSPLHF.

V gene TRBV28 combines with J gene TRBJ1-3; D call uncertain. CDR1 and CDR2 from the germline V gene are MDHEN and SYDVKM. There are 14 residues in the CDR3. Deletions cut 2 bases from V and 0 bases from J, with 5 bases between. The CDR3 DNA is TGTGCCAGCAGTTTAATGGCCTCTGGAAACACCATATATTTT. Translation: CASSLMASGNTIYF.

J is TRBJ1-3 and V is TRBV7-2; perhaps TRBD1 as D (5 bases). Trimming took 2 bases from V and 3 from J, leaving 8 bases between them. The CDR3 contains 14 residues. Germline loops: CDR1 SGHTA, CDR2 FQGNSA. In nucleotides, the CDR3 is TGTGCCAGCAGCTTAAGCAGGGTTGGAAACACCATATATTTT. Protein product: CASSLSRVGNTIYF.

The DNA of the CDR3 is TGTGCCAGCAGCTTGGATCTAGCGGCAGATACGCAGTATTTT. Encoded protein: CASSLDLAADTQYF. This chain uses TRBV5-6 with TRBJ2-3; 7 bases agree with TRBD2. Germline-derived CDR1 and CDR2 are SGHDT and YYEEEE. CDR3 length equals 14 residues. The V segment lost 0 bases and the J segment 4 bases; nucleotides outside the gene matches: 2. Supplemented by reference TRBV5-6 and TRBJ2-3, the full variable domain reads DAGVTQSPTHLIKTRGQQVTLRCSPKSGHDTVSWYQQALGQGPQFIFQYYEEEERQRGNFPDRFSGHQFPNYSSELNVNALLLGDSALYLCASSLDLAADTQYFGPGTRLTVL.

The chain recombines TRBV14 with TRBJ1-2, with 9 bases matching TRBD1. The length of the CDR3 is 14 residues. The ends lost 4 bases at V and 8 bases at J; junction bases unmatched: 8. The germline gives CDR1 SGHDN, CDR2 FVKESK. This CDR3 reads CASSPSPTGGGYTF. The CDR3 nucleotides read TGTGCCAGCAGCCCCTCCCCAACAGGGGGCGGCTACACCTTC. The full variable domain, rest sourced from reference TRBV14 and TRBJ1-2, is EAGVTQFPSHSVIEKGQTVTLRCDPISGHDNLYWYRRVMGKEIKFLLHFVKESKQDESGMPNNRFLAERTGGTYSTLKVQPAELEDSGVYFCASSPSPTGGGYTFGSGTRLTVV.

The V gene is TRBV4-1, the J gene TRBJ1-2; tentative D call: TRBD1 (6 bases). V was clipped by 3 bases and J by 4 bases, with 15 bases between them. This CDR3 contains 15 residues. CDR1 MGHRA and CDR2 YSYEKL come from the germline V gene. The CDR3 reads CASSQNRDNAYGYTF. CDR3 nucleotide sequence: TGCGCCAGCAGCCAGAACCGGGACAACGCCTATGGCTACACCTTC.

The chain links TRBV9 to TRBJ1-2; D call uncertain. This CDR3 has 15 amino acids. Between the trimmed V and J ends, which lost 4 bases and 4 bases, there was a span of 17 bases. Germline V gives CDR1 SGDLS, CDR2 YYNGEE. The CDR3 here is CASSPSTGQVYGYTF. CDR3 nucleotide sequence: TGTGCCAGCAGCCCCTCAACTGGCCAGGTCTATGGCTACACCTTC.

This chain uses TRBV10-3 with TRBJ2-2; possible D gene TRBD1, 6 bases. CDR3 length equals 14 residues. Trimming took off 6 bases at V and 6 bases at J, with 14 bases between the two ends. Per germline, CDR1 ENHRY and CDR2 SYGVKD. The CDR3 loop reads CAIRQGSAAGELFF. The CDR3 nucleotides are TGTGCCATCAGACAGGGATCGGCCGCCGGGGAGCTGTTTTTT.